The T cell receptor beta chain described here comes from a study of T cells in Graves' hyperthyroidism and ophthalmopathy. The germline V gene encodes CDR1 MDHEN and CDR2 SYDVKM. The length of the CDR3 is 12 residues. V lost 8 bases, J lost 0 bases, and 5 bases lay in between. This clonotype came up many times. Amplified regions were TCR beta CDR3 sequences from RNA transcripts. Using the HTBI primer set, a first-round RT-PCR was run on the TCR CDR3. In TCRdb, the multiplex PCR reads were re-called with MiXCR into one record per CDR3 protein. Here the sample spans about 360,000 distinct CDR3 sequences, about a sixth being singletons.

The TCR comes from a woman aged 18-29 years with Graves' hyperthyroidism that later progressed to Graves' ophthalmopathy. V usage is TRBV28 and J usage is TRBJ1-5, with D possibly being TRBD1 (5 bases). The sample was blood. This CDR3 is CASQGSNQPQHF. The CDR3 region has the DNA TGTGCCAGCCAGGGTAGCAATCAGCCCCAGCATTTT.